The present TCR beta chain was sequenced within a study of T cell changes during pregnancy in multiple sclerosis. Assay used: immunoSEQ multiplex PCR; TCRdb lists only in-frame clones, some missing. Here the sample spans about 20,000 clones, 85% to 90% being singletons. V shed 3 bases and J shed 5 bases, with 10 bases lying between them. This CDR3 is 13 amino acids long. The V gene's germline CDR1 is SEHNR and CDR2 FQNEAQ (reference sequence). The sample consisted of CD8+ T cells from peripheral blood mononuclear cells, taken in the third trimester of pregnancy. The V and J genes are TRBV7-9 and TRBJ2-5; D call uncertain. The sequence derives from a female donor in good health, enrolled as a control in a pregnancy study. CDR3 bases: TGTGCCAGCAGCTTGGCTAGTCGGGAGACCCAGTACTTC. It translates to CASSLASRETQYF.